The 10 T cell receptor beta chains in this list originate from one sample, sequenced in a study of blood T cell repertoires in COVID-19. TCRdb's table, derived via immunoSEQ multiplex PCR, lists solely in-frame clones and lacks some. The sample comprises about 90,000 clones, roughly 80% of which are singletons, and 12% rests with the top ten. Sequenced: peripheral blood. These receptor sequences come from a woman between 65 and 79 years old with active or convalescent COVID-19.

This clone was recorded only once. The CDR3 region is CASSEALGGETQYF. The DNA for the CDR3 is TGTGCCAGCAGTGAAGCGCTTGGGGGCGAGACCCAGTACTTC. The V gene is TRBV2, the J gene TRBJ2-5, with TRBD1 as a possible D gene (6 bases). The CDR3 has 14 amino acids. Germline V gene sequence: CDR1 SNHLY, CDR2 FYNNEI. V gave up 0 bases and J gave up 5 bases, with 10 bases separating them.

In this sample, this clone turned up once. The chain links TRBV13 to TRBJ2-1; TRBD1 might be the D (7 bases). V dropped 5 bases and J dropped 4 bases, with 24 bases sitting between them. CDR1 and CDR2 (germline): PRHDT, FYEKMQ (reference sequence). CDR3 length: 18 residues. This CDR3 is CASSHQEGALSKYNEQFF. In DNA, the CDR3 is TGTGCCAGCAGCCATCAGGAGGGGGCCCTGTCAAAATACAATGAGCAGTTCTTC.

The rearrangement links TRBV11-2 to TRBJ1-2, with TRBD1 identical over 7 bases. With 5 bases clipped from V and 8 bases from J, the junction kept 5 bases outside the gene matches. The CDR3 has 12 amino acids. The V gene's germline CDR1 is SGHAT and CDR2 FQNNGV. CDR3 nucleotide sequence: TGTGCCAGCAGCATACAGGGGTACGGCTACACCTTC. This translates into CASSIQGYGYTF. Filled out from reference TRBV11-2 and TRBJ1-2, the complete variable domain reads EAGVAQSPRYKIIEKRQSVAFWCNPISGHATLYWYQQILGQGPKLLIQFQNNGVVDDSQLPKDRFSAERLKGVDSTLKIQPAKLEDSAVYLCASSIQGYGYTFGSGTRLTVV.

This chain connects TRBV5-5 to TRBJ1-2; D is undetermined. Germline lookup yields CDR1 SGHKS and CDR2 YYEKEE (reference sequence). This CDR3 has 14 amino acids. V lost 4 bases, J lost 9 bases, and 19 bases lay in between. The CDR3 DNA sequence: TGTGCCAGCAGCCAAACCACAGCCGACACCAGCTACACCTTC. Encoded protein: CASSQTTADTSYTF.

This chain connects TRBV18 to TRBJ1-2; D possibly corresponds to TRBD1 (6 bases). In germline, CDR1 is KGHSH, CDR2 LQKENI. The CDR3 spans 15 residues. V was pared by 0 bases and J by 8 bases, with 16 bases between. CDR3 nucleotides: TGTGCCAGCTCACCACCAGGGGGAGAGAAGTCAGGCTACACCTTC. Protein product: CASSPPGGEKSGYTF.

This clone was recorded many times. V and J are TRBV5-8 and TRBJ1-2, with a weak D call TRBD1 (6 bases). The V gene lost 2 bases and the J gene lost 4 bases, with 12 bases spanning the gap. Germline V gene sequence: CDR1 SGHTS, CDR2 YDEGEE. The CDR3 covers 14 residues. CDR3 amino acids: CASSLTGNLYGYTF. The CDR3 DNA is TGTGCCAGCAGCTTAACAGGGAACCTCTATGGCTACACCTTC.

V gene TRBV5-4 combines with J gene TRBJ1-4; D perhaps matches TRBD1 (5 bases). CDR3 length: 15 amino acids. Trimming took off 2 bases at V and 4 bases at J, with 12 bases between the two ends. In germline, CDR1 is SGHNT, CDR2 YYREEE (reference sequence). Written as DNA, the CDR3 is TGTGCCAGCAGCTTCCAGGGAAGAAGTAATGAAAAACTGTTTTTT. Residues: CASSFQGRSNEKLFF.

This clone was recorded a few times. V and J are TRBV7-2 and TRBJ1-1; a possible D gene is TRBD1 (5 bases). CDR3 length: 14 residues. Germline CDR1 reads SGHTA; CDR2 reads FQGNSA. Trimming removed 5 bases at V and 5 bases at J, with 15 bases between. CDR3 sequence (DNA): TGTGCCAGCAGCCCAAATTGGGGGGGGACTGAAGCTTTCTTT. Translated: CASSPNWGGTEAFF. The full variable domain, its missing parts supplied by reference TRBV7-2 and TRBJ1-1, is GAGVSQSPSNKVTEKGKDVELRCDPISGHTALYWYRQSLGQGLEFLIYFQGNSAPDKSGLPSDRFSAERTGGSVSTLTIQRTQQEDSAVYLCASSPNWGGTEAFFGQGTRLTVV.

The CDR3 DNA follows: TGTGCCAGCAGCTTCCTGACAGGGGAGACCACTGAAGCTTTCTTT. Amino acids: CASSFLTGETTEAFF. The gene calls are TRBV7-9 and TRBJ1-1, with 8 positions matching TRBD1. Trimming took 3 bases from V and 4 from J; bases not matched to a gene: 7. This CDR3 contains 15 residues. The V gene's germline CDR1 is SEHNR and CDR2 FQNEAQ (reference sequence). The variable domain in full, with the rest retrieved from reference TRBV7-9 and TRBJ1-1, is DTGVSQNPRHKITKRGQNVTFRCDPISEHNRLYWYRQTLGQGPEFLTYFQNEAQLEKSRLLSDRFSAERPKGSFSTLEIQRTEQGDSAMYLCASSFLTGETTEAFFGQGTRLTVV.

The J gene is TRBJ2-3, the V gene TRBV6-5; 9 bases match TRBD2. Germline V CDR1 and CDR2: MNHEY, SVGAGI. The CDR3 runs 16 residues. Trimming at V came to 2 bases and at J to 4 bases, leaving 7 bases not matched to a gene. The chain's CDR3 is CASSYAQAGGPDTQYF. DNA of the CDR3: TGTGCCAGCAGTTACGCGCAAGCGGGGGGACCAGATACGCAGTATTTT.